This T cell receptor beta chain was sequenced during a study of regulatory T cells in long-lasting Graves disease. The CDR3 is 16 amino acids. Trimming took 6 bases from V and 6 from J; bases not matched to a gene: 11. The time point denotes: newly diagnosed GD, antithyroid drugs for less than 3 months. PBMC-extracted RNA yielded the TCR library. This clonotype was seen ten or more times. To make TCR beta libraries, researchers used iRepertoire HTBI primers and Arm-PCR of CDR3 regions. MiXCR, applied by TCRdb to the multiplex PCR reads, yields one record per CDR3 protein. Of hundreds of thousands of distinct CDR3 sequences in the sample, about 16% are singletons; the top ten hold approximately 12%. The same sample was also used in a study of T cells in Graves' hyperthyroidism and ophthalmopathy.

This chain joins TRBV12-3 or TRBV12-4 and TRBJ2-7; 13 nucleotides agree with TRBD2. Sample: peripheral blood mononuclear cells (PBMCs), taken at new diagnosis, from a patient treated with antithyroid drugs. This clonotype was sampled from a young man with Graves disease. This chain's CDR3 is CASSPTSGRASGEQYF. The CDR3 DNA follows: TGTGCCAGCAGCCCCACTAGCGGGAGGGCCAGTGGCGAGCAGTACTTC.